This TCR beta chain is drawn from a study of cytomegalovirus exposure and HLA in healthy donors. Study outcomes and limitations: Reportedly, fewer N-insertions than the approximately 650-donor mean appeared in an Asian-associated ancestry cluster in a later analysis.

Regarding this clone: Its target is not known.

Per germline, CDR1 KGHSH and CDR2 LQKENI. The ends were cut back, 3 bases at V and 3 bases at J, with 9 bases in the middle. The CDR3 is made up of 14 amino acids. The study ran its PCR with 60 Vbeta and 13 Jbeta primers. In the original workflow: Later, tens of millions of unique TCR beta chains were counted in an analysis, and some 11 million of them were shared. Clones were sequenced by immunoSEQ multiplex PCR, and TCRdb holds only the in-frame ones, with some missing. V, J and clone size are taken as reported in that table, and D and trimming were inferred from the DNA itself. The ten most abundant clones cover around 3.9% of a sample with 95,000 to 150,000 clones.

The sample taken for sequencing was PBMCs. The chain has TRBV18 and TRBJ1-5, with D tentatively TRBD1 (6 bases). This sequence was found in a man between 18 and 35 years old in good health and CMV-seronegative. The CDR3 loop is CASSPSGDNQPQHF. CDR3 in DNA: TGTGCCAGCTCACCTTCAGGGGACAATCAGCCCCAGCATTTT.